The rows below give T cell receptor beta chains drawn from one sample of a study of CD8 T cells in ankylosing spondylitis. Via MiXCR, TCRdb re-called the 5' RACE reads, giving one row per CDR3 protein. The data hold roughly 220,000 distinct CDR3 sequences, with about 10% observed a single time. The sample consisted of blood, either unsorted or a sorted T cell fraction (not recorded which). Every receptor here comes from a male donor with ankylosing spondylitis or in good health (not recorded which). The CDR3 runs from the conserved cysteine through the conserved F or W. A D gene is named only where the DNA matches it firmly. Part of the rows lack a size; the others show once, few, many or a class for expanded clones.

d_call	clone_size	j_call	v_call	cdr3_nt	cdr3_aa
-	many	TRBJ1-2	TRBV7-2	TGTGCCAGCAGCTTACGGGGGGAGAATGGCTACACCTTC	CASSLRGENGYTF
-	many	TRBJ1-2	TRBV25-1	TGTGCCAGCAGTCCCAGGGGACGCGGACCTCCCTACACCTTC	CASSPRGRGPPYTF
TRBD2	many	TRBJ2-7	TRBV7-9	TGTGCCAGCAGCCCCCCGGGACTAGCGCTCTCCTACGAGCAGTACTTC	CASSPPGLALSYEQYF
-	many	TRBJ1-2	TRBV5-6	TGTGCCAGCAGCCCCACGGCGGAAAACGAGGATGGCTACACCTTC	CASSPTAENEDGYTF
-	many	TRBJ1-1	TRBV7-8	TGTGCCAGCAGCTTAGCGCGTTCCTACCCTGAAGCTTTCTTT	CASSLARSYPEAFF
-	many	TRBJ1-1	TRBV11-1	TGTGCCAGCAGCTTGGCGGGGGCGGCCACTGAAGCTTTCTTT	CASSLAGAATEAFF
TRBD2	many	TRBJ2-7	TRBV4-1	TGCGCCAGCAGCCAAGAGGGGATAGCGGGAGGGCGAGCCTACGAGCAGTACTTC	CASSQEGIAGGRAYEQYF
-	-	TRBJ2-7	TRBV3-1	TGTGCCAGCAGTTCCGTTGGACAGTTGATGCACGAGCAGTACTTC	CASSSVGQLMHEQYF
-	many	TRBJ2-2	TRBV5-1	TGCGCCAGCAGCTCGACCGTAACCGGGGAGCTGTTTTTT	CASSSTVTGELFF
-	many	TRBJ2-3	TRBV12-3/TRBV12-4	TGTGCCAGCAGAGTGGCCCAGGGCACAGATACGCAGTATTTT	CASRVAQGTDTQYF
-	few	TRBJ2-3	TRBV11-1	TGTGCCAGCGGGCCCCGAGGGGACAAATCAGATACGCAGTATTTT	CASGPRGDKSDTQYF
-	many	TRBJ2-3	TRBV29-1	TGCAGCCCCAAGGGGGGGGCCACAGATACGCAGTATTTT	CSPKGGATDTQYF
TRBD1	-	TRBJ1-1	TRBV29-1	TGCAGCTACAGGGGGATGAACACTGAAGCTTTCTTT	CSYRGMNTEAFF
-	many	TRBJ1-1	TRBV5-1	TGCGCCAGCAGCTTTCGGAGGAGGGCATCGAACACTGAAGCTTTCTTT	CASSFRRRASNTEAFF
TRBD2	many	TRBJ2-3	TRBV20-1	TGCAGTGCTAGTCCGACTAGCGGCCGCACAGATACGCAGTATTTT	CSASPTSGRTDTQYF
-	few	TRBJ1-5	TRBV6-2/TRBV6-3	TGTGCCAGCACTCAAGGAAGTCAGCCCCAGCATTTT	CASTQGSQPQHF
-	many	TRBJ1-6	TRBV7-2	TGTGCCAGCAGCCCCCGCGGGGGCGGAAATAATTCACCCCTCCACTTT	CASSPRGGGNNSPLHF
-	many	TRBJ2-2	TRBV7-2	TGTGCCAGCAGCTTAAGGGGTTTTGGCACCGGGGAGCTGTTTTTT	CASSLRGFGTGELFF
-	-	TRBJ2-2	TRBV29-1	TGCAGCGTTGTCCCGGGGCCCGCGAACACCGGGGAGCTGTTTTTT	CSVVPGPANTGELFF
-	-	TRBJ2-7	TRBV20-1	TGCAGTGCTAGAGACCGACTGGGGGCAGGCCGCCTCGACGAGCAGTACTTC	CSARDRLGAGRLDEQYF
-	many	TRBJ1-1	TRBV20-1	TGCAGTGGGAACCGAAGGGAATCCTACACTGAAGCTTTCTTT	CSGNRRESYTEAFF
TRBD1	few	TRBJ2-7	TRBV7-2	TGTGCCAGCAACGAGGGACAGGGGGTGGGGGAGCAGTACTTC	CASNEGQGVGEQYF
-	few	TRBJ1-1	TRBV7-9	TGTGCCAGCAGCGGGGGGCAGGCGAACACTGAAGCTTTCTTT	CASSGGQANTEAFF
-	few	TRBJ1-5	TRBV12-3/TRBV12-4	TGTGCCAGCAGGACACAAGGGCATAGCAATCAGCCCCAGCATTTT	CASRTQGHSNQPQHF
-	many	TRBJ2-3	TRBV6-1	TGTGCCAGCAGGCGGGACTTCAGCACAGATACGCAGTATTTT	CASRRDFSTDTQYF
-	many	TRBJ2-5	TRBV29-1	TGCAGCGTTGAAGTGGTCTCAGGGACCCAGTACTTC	CSVEVVSGTQYF
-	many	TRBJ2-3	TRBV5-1	TGCGCCAGCAGCAGTAAAGGAGATACGCAGTATTTT	CASSSKGDTQYF
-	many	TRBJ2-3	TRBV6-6	TGTGCCAGCAGTCCGAACCCAGATACGCAGTATTTT	CASSPNPDTQYF
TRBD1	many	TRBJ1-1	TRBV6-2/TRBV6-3	TGTGCCAGCAGCAGGAGAGGGGGCGTGAACACTGAAGCTTTCTTT	CASSRRGGVNTEAFF
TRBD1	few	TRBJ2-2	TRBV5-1	TGCGCCAGCTTTCCAGGGGGCGGCGGCACCGGGGAGCTGTTTTTT	CASFPGGGGTGELFF
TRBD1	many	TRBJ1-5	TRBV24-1	TGTGCCACCAGTGACCGGGACAGGGGACGGTATAGCAATCAGCCCCAGCATTTT	CATSDRDRGRYSNQPQHF
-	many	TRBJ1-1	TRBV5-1	TGCGCCAGCAGCCGCCAAGGGCGAGCTTTCTTT	CASSRQGRAFF
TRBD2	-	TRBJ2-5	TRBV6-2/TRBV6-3	TGTGCCAGCAGTCCCCGAACTAGCGGGGGGCCCCTAGGAGAGACCCAGTACTTC	CASSPRTSGGPLGETQYF
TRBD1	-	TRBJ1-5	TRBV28	TGTGCCAGCAGAGAAGGGACAGGGAAAGCTCAGCCCCAGCATTTT	CASREGTGKAQPQHF
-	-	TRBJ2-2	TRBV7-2	TGTGCCAGCAGCTTAATGGCAGGGGGGCCCGGGGAGCTGTTTTTT	CASSLMAGGPGELFF
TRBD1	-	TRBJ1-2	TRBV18	TGTGCCAGCTCACCACGCCCCGACAGGGACTATGGCTACACCTTC	CASSPRPDRDYGYTF
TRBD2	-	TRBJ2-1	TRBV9	TGTGCCACCACCCCTCCTATTCGGGTAGCGGGGTATAATGAGCAGTTCTTC	CATTPPIRVAGYNEQFF
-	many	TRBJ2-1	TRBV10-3	TGTGCCATCAGTGACAGGGCGGAGGACAATGAGCAGTTCTTC	CAISDRAEDNEQFF
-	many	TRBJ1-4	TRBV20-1	TGCAGTGCTAGAGACGCAAGGGGGGATAATGAAAAACTGTTTTTT	CSARDARGDNEKLFF
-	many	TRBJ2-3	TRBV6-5	TGTGCCAGCAGGGATCGCACAGATACGCAGTATTTT	CASRDRTDTQYF
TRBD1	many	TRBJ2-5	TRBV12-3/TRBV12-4	TGTGCCAGCAGTCCCGGGACAGGGCAAGAGACCCAGTACTTC	CASSPGTGQETQYF
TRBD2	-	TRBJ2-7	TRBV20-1	TGCAGTGCTAGAGAACTTCGGCTAGCGGGCTACGAGCAGTACTTC	CSARELRLAGYEQYF
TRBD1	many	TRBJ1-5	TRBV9	TGTGCCAGCAGCGTAGAGGGACAGGGAGATCAGCCCCAGCATTTT	CASSVEGQGDQPQHF
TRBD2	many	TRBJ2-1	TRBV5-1	TGCGCCAGCAGCTTTACTAGCGGGGAATACAATGAGCAGTTCTTC	CASSFTSGEYNEQFF